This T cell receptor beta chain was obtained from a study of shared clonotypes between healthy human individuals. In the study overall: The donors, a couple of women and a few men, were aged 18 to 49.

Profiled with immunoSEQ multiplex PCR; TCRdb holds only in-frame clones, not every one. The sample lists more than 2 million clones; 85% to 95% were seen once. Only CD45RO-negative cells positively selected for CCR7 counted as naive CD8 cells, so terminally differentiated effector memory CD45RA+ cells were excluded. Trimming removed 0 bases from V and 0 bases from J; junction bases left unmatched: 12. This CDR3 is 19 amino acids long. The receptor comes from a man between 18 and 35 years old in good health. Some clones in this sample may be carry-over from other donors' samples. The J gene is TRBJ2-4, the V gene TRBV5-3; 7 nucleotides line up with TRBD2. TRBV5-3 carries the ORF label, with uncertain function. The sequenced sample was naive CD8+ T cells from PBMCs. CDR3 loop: CARSLAPRSGGLAKNIQYF. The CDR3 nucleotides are TGTGCCAGAAGCTTGGCCCCGCGCTCCGGGGGGTTAGCCAAAAACATTCAGTACTTC.